The present T cell receptor beta chain was sequenced within a study of cytomegalovirus exposure and HLA in healthy donors (dated by TCRdb to the late 2010s). About the investigation overall: An earlier analysis of 587 of the donors reported about 300 Gb of sequence data and 95 million to 140 million unique TCR beta sequences obtained from about 180 million T cells. Donor age, sex, ethnicity and CMV serostatus were compiled together with the repertoire data. An earlier analysis of approximately 630 of the donors applied high-throughput TCR beta sequencing to assess whether each TCR beta V gene segment acted as functional or pseudogenic. A handful of DR-DQ haplotypes were handled as single units for association and clustering because linkage in the cohort was strong. The study used immunosequencing to profile the T cell repertoires of 666 subjects and linked those repertoires to cytomegalovirus serostatus. The number of typed donors differed by locus: roughly 629-630 for A, B, C, DRB1 and DQB1; 522 for DQA1; some 590 for DPA1; and about 450 for DPB1. To predict cytomegalovirus infection status, the study brought together high-throughput TCR immunosequencing, statistical association of individual TCRs with disease status, and machine learning. Across 300 to 400 genotyped donors of the cohort, an average of about 240,000 unique TCR beta nucleotide sequences per donor were sequenced, and roughly 18% of those sequences were non-productive. The study aimed to test whether signatures of past pathogen exposure could be identified by cataloging public T cell receptors. About 300 gigabases of sequencing data and approximately 92 million unique TCR sequences made up an early release that covered 500 to 650 HLA-typed donors. In the later analysis, no new phenotypic data were used to find candidate immune exposures; instead, reliance was placed on TCR beta sequences and their occurrence across donors. Every repertoire in the discovery cohort had been generated on one and the same sequencing platform. In a later genetic analysis, genome-wide SNP genotypes for about three fifths of the roughly 670 donors were used, and that subset was treated as a discovery cohort. Class I and class II HLA loci were covered by the typing at four-digit resolution. Along with the roughly 700-subject first cohort, a separate validation cohort of some 130 different subjects was used. Among the approximately 430 genotyped donors, around 81% belonged to the genetic ancestry cluster associated with self-reported Caucasian donors. A later analysis re-examined previously published TCR beta repertoires from around 670 donors and added high-resolution HLA genotyping to investigate patterns of TCR occurrence.

The cohort comprised hundreds of healthy bone marrow donors. All cohort members were sampled while nominally healthy, although unrecorded immune exposures were likely present. The donor tested CMV seronegative, placing the donor among the 350 or so seronegative members of the cohort. A peripheral blood sample was collected from each donor, and TCR beta sequencing was performed on peripheral blood mononuclear cells. Genomic DNA extraction from the blood cell samples was performed with the Qiagen DNeasy Blood Extraction Kit. Taken from the germline V gene (reference sequence), the CDR1 and CDR2 loops are LNHDA and SQIVND. V loses 7 bases, J loses 2 bases, and the germline ends lie 15 bases apart. Including the terminal cysteine and phenylalanine, the CDR3 comprises 15 residues. Only the CDR3 region is kept as DNA, spanning 45 bases read in frame from base 1. The library was prepared using the immunoSEQ multiplex PCR assay. The multiplex PCR relied on a mix of 60 forward primers for TCR Vbeta segments and 13 reverse primers for TCR Jbeta segments. A multiplex PCR assay on genomic DNA amplified the CDR3 region of rearranged TCR beta genes. On the Illumina HiSeq System, the amplified TCR beta libraries were sequenced as 87-base-pair reads. In the original analysis: In a later analysis, tens of millions of unique TCR beta chains were counted across the approximately 620 repertoires, and roughly 10 million of these chains were shared by at least two donors. Raw reads were error-corrected and collapsed into unique sequences by a nearest-neighbor algorithm in which closely related sequences were merged to remove PCR and sequencing errors. To assign V, D and J gene segments, CDR3 sequences were aligned to IMGT reference sequences. For a sequence to be retained, a match of at least six nucleotides was required to both a V gene segment and a J gene segment. A rearrangement counted as productive if the CDR3 had no stop codons and remained in frame with V and J, and every other rearrangement counted as non-productive. CDR3 was defined by IMGT convention, running from the second conserved V-encoded cysteine to the conserved J-encoded phenylalanine. Sequences without an unambiguous match to a single V gene segment were excluded from the earlier analysis of a few hundred of the donors. An earlier analysis of fewer than 750 of the donors classified V segments as functional when productive rearrangements were above 56.7% and as segregating when the standard deviation between donors was above 5%. A statistical classification framework was built to diagnose cytomegalovirus status from the catalog of TCR beta chain sequences. In a later analysis, TCR nucleotide sequences were compared against IMGT/GENE-DB human TR gene sequences so that V and J genes could be assigned. The TCRdist pipeline was used in a later analysis to assign CDR3 sequences and most-parsimonious VDJ recombination scenarios. A later analysis defined each TCR beta chain by its CDR3 amino acid sequence plus V-gene family, and excluded reads lacking a unique V-gene family. To address suspected cross-contamination and a sequencing artifact, a later analysis removed 450 to 700 highly shared, low-generation-probability nucleotide sequences. For each public chain, a later analysis derived a clonal expansion index from normalized ranks of inferred template counts within each repertoire. A later analysis computed generation probabilities with a VDJ recombination model fitted to out-of-frame rearrangements, and checked the results against IGoR. In a later analysis, TCR-TCR, TCR-HLA and TCR-CMV co-occurrence was scored with hypergeometric tests, and a repertoire-size bias correction was applied to TCR pairs. To estimate false discovery rates, a later analysis permuted the HLA or CMV assignments 20 times. In a later analysis, co-occurring TCRs were grouped using DBSCAN, and TCRdist sequence similarity was added for clustering within HLA-allele-positive subsets. Repertoires with fewer than 30,000 or more than 120,000 public chains were left out of co-occurrence clustering, as were about 5 repertoires with anomalous nucleotide sharing. TCRdb's version of the immuneACCESS table is confined to in-frame rearrangements and falls short of the full clone set. An unresolved V gene accounts for under half of the shortfall where checked; the remainder is of unknown origin. V and J calls and clone size are as listed in that table; D and trimming were resolved from the DNA. For this sample the table gives some 100,000 clones, of which around 83% were detected only once. 0.9% to 1.5% of the sample is in the top ten clones.

As for this clone: Its antigen remains undetermined. No clone much larger than this one lies a single base away; base qualities are absent.

Study-wide findings and limitations: Because some donors lacked HLA typing at each locus, the association tests relied only on the typed subset. When HLA alleles, especially DR and DQ, strongly co-occurred, TCR associations were difficult to assign to individual alleles. The cohort was sequenced for TCR beta chains only, and without alpha or paired-chain data the features that could be detected were limited. In both the original and validation cohorts, the classifier was reported to diagnose cytomegalovirus status with high specificity and sensitivity. While some public TCRs were present in many individuals, most TCR sequences turned up only very rarely across donors. A later analysis reported that several top co-occurrence clusters appeared linked to parvovirus B19, influenza, CMV and Epstein-Barr virus. Because the 87-base-pair reads could not distinguish some IMGT-functional V segments, including TRBV6-2 and TRBV6-3, those segments were excluded. Broadly in line with IMGT annotations, most TCR beta V segments showed up in productive rearrangements about 87% or about 30% of the time in an earlier analysis of 587 of the donors. A further reported finding was that TCR beta sequences accurately predicted the HLA-A and HLA-B alleles for most subjects in the first cohort. Immune exposure information for the cohort was limited to CMV serostatus. A few of the identified cytomegalovirus-associated TCR beta chains were confirmed in vitro to be specific for cytomegalovirus antigens. The authors suggested that the approach could potentially be extended to other disease states and immunological phenotypes. A later analysis associated roughly 17,000 TCR beta sequences with specific HLA alleles at a false discovery rate of 0.05. The study gave a list of some 150 TCR beta chains associated with cytomegalovirus. About 15 rarely observed V segments, including chromosome 9 orphons, were excluded from the earlier analysis of about 600 of the donors because counts were too low. According to a later analysis, TCR association rates differed among HLA loci, with DRB1 alleles showing the most associated TCRs and HLA-C alleles showing the fewest. In a later analysis, HLA-associated TCR beta chains showed more clonal expansion and lower generation probabilities than non-associated chains that were equally common. The presence/absence analyses assumed that sequencing depth was roughly uniform across donors, and that assumption may not be true. A later analysis found that most CMV-associated TCR beta chains appeared HLA-restricted, with HLA associations seemingly driven largely by CMV exposure. Correlated functional status among segregating V segments might be attributable to linkage disequilibrium, but an unknown experimental factor could not be ruled out. A later genetic analysis reported fewer N-insertions in productive TCRs among donors in an Asian-associated ancestry cluster than the roughly 700-donor mean. A cluster of highly shared sequence variants was judged likely to represent a technical artifact of the sequencing pipeline. V-gene and J-gene trimming of TCR beta chains was associated with a missense DCLRE1C variant in a later genetic analysis, and the association was replicated in an independent cohort.

Sequencing used PBMCs. The TCR was taken from a woman under 30 in good health and CMV-seronegative. The chain uses TRBV19 and TRBJ1-3; a confident D gene designation cannot be given. DNA sequence: TGTGCCAGTATTGCCCCGGGAGGAACTGGAAACACCATATATTTT. Its product reads: CASIAPGGTGNTIYF. The variable domain in full, with residues beyond the CDR3 obtained from the reference TRBV19 and TRBJ1-3 genes, is DGGITQSPKYLFRKEGQNVTLSCEQNLNHDAMYWYRQDPGQGLRLIYYSQIVNDFQKGDIAEGYSVSREKKESFPLTVTSAQKNPTAFYLCASIAPGGTGNTIYFGEGSWLTVV.